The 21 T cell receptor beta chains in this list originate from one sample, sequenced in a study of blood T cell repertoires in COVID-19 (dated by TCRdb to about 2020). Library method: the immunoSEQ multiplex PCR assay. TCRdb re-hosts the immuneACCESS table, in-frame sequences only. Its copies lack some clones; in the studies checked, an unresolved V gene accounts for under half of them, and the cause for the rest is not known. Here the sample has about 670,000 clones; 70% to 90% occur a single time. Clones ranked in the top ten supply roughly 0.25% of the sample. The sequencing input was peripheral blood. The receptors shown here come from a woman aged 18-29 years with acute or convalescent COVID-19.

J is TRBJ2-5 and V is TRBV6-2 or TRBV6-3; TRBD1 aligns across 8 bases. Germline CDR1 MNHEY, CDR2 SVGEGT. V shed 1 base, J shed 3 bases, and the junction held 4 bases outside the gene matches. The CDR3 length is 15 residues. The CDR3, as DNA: TGTGCCAGCAGTTACTACGGGACAGGAAAAGAGACCCAGTACTTC. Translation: CASSYYGTGKETQYF.

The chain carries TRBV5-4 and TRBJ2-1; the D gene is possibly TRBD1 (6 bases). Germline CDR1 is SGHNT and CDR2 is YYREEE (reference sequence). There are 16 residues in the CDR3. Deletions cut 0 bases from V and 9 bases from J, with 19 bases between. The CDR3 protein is CASSLGIGDNEPEQFF. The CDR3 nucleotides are TGTGCCAGCAGCTTGGGTATAGGGGACAACGAGCCTGAGCAGTTCTTC. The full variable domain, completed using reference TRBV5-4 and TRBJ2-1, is ETGVTQSPTHLIKTRGQQVTLRCSSQSGHNTVSWYQQALGQGPQFIFQYYREEENGRGNFPPRFSGLQFPNYSSELNVNALELDDSALYLCASSLGIGDNEPEQFFGPGTRLTVL.

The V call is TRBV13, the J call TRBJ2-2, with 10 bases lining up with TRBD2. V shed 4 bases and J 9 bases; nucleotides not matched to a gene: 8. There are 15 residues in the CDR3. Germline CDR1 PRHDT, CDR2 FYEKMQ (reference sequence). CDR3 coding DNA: TGTGCCAGCAGCTCGGCCTCTAGCGGGGGTTGGGAGCTGTTTTTT. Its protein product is CASSSASSGGWELFF.

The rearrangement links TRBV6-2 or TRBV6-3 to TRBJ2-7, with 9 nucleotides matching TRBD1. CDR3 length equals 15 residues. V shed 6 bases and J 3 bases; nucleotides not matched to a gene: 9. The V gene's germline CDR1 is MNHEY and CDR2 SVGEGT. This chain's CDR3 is CASSPLGTGNYEQYF. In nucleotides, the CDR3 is TGTGCCAGCAGCCCACTCGGGACAGGGAACTACGAGCAGTACTTC.

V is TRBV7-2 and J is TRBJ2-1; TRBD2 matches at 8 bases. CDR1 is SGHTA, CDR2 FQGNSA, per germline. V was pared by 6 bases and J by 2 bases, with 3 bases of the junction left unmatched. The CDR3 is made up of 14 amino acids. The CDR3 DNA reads TGTGCCAGCAGGTCGGGGGGGACCTACAATGAGCAGTTCTTC. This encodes CASRSGGTYNEQFF.

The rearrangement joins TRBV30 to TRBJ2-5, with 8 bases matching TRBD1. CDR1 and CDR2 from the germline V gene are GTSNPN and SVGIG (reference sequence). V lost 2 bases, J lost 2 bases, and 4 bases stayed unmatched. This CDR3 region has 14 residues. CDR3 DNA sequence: TGTGCCTGGAGTAAACGACAGGGGCAAGAGACCCAGTACTTC. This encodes CAWSKRQGQETQYF. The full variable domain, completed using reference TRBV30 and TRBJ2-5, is SQTIHQWPATLVQPVGSPLSLECTVEGTSNPNLYWYRQAAGRGLQLLFYSVGIGQISSEVPQNLSASRPQDRQFILSSKKLLLSDSGFYLCAWSKRQGQETQYFGPGTRLLVL.

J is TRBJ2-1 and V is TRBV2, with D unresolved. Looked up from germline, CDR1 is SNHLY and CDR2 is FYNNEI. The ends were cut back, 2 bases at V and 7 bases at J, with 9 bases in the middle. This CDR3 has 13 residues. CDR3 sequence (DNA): TGTGCCAGCAGTGAAAAGAGGTGGAATGAGCAGTTCTTC. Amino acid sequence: CASSEKRWNEQFF.

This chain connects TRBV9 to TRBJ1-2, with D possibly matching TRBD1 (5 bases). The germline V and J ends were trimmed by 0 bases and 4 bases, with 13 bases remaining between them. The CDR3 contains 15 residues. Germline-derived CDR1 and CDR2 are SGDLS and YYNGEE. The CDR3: CASSVDMGPPYGYTF. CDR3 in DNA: TGTGCCAGCAGCGTAGACATGGGGCCCCCCTATGGCTACACCTTC.

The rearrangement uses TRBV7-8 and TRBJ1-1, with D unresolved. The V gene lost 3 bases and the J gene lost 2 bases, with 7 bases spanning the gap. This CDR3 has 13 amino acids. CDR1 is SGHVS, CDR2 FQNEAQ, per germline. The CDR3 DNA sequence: TGTGCCAGCAGCTTCGCAGATAACACTGAAGCTTTCTTT. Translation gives CASSFADNTEAFF. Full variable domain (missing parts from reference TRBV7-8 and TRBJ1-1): GAGVSQSPRYKVAKRGQDVALRCDPISGHVSLFWYQQALGQGPEFLTYFQNEAQLDKSGLPSDRFFAERPEGSVSTLKIQRTQQEDSAVYLCASSFADNTEAFFGQGTRLTVV.

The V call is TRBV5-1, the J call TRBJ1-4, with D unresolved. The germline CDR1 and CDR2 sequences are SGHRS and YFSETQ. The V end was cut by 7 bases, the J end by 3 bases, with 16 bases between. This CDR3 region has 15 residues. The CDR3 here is CASHEPRGSNEKLFF. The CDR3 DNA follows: TGCGCCAGCCACGAACCCCGAGGCTCTAATGAAAAACTGTTTTTT.

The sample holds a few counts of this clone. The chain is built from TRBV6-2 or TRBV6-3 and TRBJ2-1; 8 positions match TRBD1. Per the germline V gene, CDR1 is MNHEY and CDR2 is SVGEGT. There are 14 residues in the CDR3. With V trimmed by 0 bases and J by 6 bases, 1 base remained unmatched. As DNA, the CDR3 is TGTGCCAGCAGTTACTCCCAGGGGGCCAATGAGCAGTTCTTC. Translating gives CASSYSQGANEQFF.

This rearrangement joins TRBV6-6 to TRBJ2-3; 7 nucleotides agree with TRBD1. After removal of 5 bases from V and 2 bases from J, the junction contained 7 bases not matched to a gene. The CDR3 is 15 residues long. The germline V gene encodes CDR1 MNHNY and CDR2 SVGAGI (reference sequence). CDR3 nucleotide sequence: TGTGCCAGCAGTCCTTCGACAGGGAACACAGATACGCAGTATTTT. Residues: CASSPSTGNTDTQYF.

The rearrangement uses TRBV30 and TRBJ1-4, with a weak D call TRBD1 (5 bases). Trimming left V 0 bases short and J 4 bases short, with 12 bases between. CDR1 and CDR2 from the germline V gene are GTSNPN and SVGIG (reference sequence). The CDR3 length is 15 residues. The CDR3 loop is CAWSVLKGINEKLFF. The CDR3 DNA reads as TGTGCCTGGAGTGTACTTAAGGGGATTAATGAAAAACTGTTTTTT. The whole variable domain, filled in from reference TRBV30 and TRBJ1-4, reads SQTIHQWPATLVQPVGSPLSLECTVEGTSNPNLYWYRQAAGRGLQLLFYSVGIGQISSEVPQNLSASRPQDRQFILSSKKLLLSDSGFYLCAWSVLKGINEKLFFGSGTQLSVL.

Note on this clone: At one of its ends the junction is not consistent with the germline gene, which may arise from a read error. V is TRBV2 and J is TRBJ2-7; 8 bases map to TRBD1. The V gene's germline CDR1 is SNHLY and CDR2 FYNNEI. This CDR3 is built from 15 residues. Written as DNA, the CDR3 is TGTGCCAGCAGTAAAGCCGGACAGGGTCGGAACGAGCAGTACTTC. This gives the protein CASSKAGQGRNEQYF.

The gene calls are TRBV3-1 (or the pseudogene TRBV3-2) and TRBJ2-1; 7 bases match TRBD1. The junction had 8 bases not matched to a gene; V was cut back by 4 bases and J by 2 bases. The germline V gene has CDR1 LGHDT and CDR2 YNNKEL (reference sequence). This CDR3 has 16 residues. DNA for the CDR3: TGTGCCAGCAGCCGACACAGGGGACATACCTACAATGAGCAGTTCTTC. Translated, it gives CASSRHRGHTYNEQFF.

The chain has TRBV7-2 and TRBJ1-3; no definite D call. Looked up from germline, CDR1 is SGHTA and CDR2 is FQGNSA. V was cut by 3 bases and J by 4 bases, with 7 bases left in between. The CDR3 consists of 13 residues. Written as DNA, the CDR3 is TGTGCCAGCAGCTTGGAACAGGGAAACACCATATATTTT. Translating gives CASSLEQGNTIYF.

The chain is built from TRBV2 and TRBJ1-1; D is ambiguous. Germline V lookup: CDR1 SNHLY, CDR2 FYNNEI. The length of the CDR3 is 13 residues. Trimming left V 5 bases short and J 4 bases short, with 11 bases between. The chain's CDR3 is CASSRGLVTEAFF. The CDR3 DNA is TGTGCCAGCAGTCGCGGACTGGTCACTGAAGCTTTCTTT.

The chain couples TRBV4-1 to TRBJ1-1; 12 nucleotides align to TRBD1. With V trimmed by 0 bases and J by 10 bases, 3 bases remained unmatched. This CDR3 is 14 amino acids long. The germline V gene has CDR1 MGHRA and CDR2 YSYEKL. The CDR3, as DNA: TGCGCCAGCAGCCAAGAGGGGACAGGGGGCACAGCTTTCTTT. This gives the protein CASSQEGTGGTAFF.

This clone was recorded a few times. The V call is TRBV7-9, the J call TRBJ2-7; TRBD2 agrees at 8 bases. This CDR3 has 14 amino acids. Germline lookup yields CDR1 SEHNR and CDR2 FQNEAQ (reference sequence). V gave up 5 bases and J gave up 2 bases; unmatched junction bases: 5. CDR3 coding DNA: TGTGCCAGCAGCCCCGTAGCGGGGACCTACGAGCAGTACTTC. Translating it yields CASSPVAGTYEQYF. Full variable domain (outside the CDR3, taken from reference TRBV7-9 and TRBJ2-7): DTGVSQNPRHKITKRGQNVTFRCDPISEHNRLYWYRQTLGQGPEFLTYFQNEAQLEKSRLLSDRFSAERPKGSFSTLEIQRTEQGDSAMYLCASSPVAGTYEQYFGPGTRLTVT.

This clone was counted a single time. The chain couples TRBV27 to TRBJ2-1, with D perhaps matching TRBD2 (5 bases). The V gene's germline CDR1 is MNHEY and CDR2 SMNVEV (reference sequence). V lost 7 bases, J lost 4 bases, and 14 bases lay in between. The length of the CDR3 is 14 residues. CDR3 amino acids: CASISDTGYNEQFF. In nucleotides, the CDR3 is TGTGCCAGCATTTCGGATACGGGATACAATGAGCAGTTCTTC.

This chain's CDR3 is CASSQDGGRGRRYTF. CDR3 sequence (DNA): TGCGCCAGCAGCCAAGATGGTGGCAGGGGGCGCCGCTACACCTTC. The chain carries TRBV4-1 and TRBJ1-2; 8 bases agree with TRBD1. The CDR3 has 15 amino acids. The ends lost 0 bases at V and 9 bases at J; junction bases unmatched: 9. CDR1 and CDR2 (germline): MGHRA, YSYEKL.